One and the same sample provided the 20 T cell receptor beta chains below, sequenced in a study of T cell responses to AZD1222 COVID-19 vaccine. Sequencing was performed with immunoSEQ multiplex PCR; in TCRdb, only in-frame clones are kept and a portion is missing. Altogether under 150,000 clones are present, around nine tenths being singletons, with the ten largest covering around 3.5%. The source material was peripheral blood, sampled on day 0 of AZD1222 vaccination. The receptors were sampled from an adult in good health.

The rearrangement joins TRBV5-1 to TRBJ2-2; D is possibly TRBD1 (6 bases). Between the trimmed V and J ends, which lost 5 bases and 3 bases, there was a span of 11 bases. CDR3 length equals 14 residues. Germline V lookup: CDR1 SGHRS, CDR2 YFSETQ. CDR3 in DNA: TGCGCCAGCAGACGGGACACCGACACCGGGGAGCTGTTTTTT. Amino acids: CASRRDTDTGELFF.

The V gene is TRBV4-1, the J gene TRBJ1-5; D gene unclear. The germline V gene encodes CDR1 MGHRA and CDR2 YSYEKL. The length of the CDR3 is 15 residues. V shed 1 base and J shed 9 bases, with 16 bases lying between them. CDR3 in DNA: TGCGCCAGCAGCCAAGTAGGTACGATCACCCCGCCCCAGCATTTT. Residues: CASSQVGTITPPQHF.

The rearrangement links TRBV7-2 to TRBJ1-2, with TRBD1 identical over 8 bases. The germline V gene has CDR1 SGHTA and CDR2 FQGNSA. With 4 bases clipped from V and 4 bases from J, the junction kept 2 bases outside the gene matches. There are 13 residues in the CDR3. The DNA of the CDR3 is TGTGCCAGCAGCTCCGGACAGGGCTATGGCTACACCTTC. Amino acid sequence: CASSSGQGYGYTF.

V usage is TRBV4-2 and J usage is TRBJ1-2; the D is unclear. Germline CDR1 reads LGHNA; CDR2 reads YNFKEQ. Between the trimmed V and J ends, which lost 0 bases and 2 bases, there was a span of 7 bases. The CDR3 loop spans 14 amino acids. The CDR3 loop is CASSQDRSNYGYTF. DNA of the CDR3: TGTGCCAGCAGCCAAGATCGCAGCAACTATGGCTACACCTTC.

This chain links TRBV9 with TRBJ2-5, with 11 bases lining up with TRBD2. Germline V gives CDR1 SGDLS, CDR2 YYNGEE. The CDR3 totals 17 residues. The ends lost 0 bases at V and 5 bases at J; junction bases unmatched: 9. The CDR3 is CASSVGDSGGVRETQYF. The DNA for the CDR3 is TGTGCCAGCAGCGTAGGAGATAGCGGGGGGGTTAGGGAGACCCAGTACTTC.

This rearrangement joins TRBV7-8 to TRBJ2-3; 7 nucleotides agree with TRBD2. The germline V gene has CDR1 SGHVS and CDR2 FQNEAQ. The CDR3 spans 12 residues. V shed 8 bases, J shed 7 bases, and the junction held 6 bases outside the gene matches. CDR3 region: CASGVGGNTQYF. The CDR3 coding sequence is TGTGCCAGCGGGGTCGGGGGGAATACGCAGTATTTT.

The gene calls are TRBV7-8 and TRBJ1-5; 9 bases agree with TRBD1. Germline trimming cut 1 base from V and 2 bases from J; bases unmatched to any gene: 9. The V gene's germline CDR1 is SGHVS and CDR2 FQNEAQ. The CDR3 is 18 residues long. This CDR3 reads CASSLVAGQGMGNQPQHF. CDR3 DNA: TGTGCCAGCAGCTTAGTAGCAGGACAGGGGATGGGCAATCAGCCCCAGCATTTT.

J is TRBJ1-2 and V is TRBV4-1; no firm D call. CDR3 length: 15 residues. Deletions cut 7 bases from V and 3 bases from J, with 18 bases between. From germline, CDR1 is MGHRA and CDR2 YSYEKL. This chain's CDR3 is CASKKVPEIDYGYTF. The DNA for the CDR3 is TGCGCCAGCAAAAAAGTCCCAGAAATCGACTATGGCTACACCTTC.

The chain's CDR3 is CASSLSGGKDQPQHF. The CDR3 coding sequence is TGTGCCAGCAGCTTATCGGGGGGTAAAGATCAGCCCCAGCATTTT. V and J are TRBV7-9 and TRBJ1-5; tentative D call: TRBD1 (5 bases). V was cut by 2 bases and J by 5 bases, with 13 bases left in between. The CDR3 spans 15 residues. The V gene's germline CDR1 is SEHNR and CDR2 FQNEAQ (reference sequence).

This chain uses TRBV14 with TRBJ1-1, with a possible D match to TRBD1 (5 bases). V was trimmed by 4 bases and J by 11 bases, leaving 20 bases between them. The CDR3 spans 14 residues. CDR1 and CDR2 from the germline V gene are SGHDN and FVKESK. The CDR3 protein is CASSPAGGPGMAFF. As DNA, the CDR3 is TGTGCCAGCAGCCCAGCGGGAGGTCCAGGGATGGCTTTCTTT.

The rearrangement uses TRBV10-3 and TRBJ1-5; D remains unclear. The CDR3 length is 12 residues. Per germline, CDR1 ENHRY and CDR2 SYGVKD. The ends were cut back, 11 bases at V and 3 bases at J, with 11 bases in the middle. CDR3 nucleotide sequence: TGTGCCTCAGGAGGGAACAATCAGCCCCAGCATTTT. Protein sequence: CASGGNNQPQHF.

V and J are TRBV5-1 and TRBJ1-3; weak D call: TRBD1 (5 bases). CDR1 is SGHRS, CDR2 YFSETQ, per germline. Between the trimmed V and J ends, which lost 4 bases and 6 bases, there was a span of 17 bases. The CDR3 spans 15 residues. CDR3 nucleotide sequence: TGCGCCAGCAGCGCAGGACGGGGGGTTACAAACACCATATATTTT. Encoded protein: CASSAGRGVTNTIYF.

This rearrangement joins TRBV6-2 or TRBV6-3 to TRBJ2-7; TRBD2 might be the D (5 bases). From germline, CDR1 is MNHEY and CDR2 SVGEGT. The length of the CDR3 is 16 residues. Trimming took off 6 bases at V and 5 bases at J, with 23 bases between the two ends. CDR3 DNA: TGTGCCAGCAGCCCTCCCCTCATTGGGAGAGCCGACGAGCAGTACTTC. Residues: CASSPPLIGRADEQYF.

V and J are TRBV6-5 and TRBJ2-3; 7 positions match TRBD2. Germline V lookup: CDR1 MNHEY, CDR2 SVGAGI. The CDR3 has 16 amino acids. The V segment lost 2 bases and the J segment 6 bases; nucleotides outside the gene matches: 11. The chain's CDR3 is CASSYGAGVLGDTQYF. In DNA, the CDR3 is TGTGCCAGCAGTTACGGGGCGGGGGTTTTGGGCGATACGCAGTATTTT.

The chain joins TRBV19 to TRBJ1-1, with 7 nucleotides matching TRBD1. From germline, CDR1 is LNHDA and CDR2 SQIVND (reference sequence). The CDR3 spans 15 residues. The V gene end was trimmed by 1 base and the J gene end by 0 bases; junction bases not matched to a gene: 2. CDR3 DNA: TGTGCCAGTAGTATAGGAGGGGGCATGAACACTGAAGCTTTCTTT. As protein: CASSIGGGMNTEAFF.

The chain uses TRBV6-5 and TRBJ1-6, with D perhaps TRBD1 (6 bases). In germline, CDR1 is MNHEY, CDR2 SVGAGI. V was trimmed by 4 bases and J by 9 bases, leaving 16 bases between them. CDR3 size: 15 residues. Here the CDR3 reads CASSSLITGSSPLHF. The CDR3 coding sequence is TGTGCCAGCAGTTCCCTCATCACAGGGAGTTCACCCCTCCACTTT.

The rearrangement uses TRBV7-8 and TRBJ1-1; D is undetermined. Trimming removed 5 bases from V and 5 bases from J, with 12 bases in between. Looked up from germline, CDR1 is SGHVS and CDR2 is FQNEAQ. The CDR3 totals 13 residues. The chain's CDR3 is CASSTTLLTEAFF. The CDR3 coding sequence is TGTGCCAGCAGCACAACCTTGTTGACTGAAGCTTTCTTT.

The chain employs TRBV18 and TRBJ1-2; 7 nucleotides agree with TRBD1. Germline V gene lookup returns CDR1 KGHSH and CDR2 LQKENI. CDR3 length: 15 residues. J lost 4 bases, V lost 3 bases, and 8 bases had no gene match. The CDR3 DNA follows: TGTGCCAGCTCACCTCCTTCCGGGACAGCCTATGGCTACACCTTC. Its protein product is CASSPPSGTAYGYTF.

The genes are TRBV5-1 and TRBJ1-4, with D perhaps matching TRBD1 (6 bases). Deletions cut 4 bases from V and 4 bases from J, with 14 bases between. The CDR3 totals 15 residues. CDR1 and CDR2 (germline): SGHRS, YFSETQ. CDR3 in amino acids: CASSPQAGDNEKLFF. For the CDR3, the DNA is TGCGCCAGCAGCCCCCAGGCAGGGGATAATGAAAAACTGTTTTTT.

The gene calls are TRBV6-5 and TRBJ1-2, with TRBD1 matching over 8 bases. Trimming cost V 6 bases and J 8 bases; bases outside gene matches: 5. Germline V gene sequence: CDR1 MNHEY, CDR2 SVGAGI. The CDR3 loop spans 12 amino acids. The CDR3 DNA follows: TGTGCCAGCAGCTCCGACAGGGGAGGCTACACCTTC. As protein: CASSSDRGGYTF.